A few counts support the clone carrying this T cell receptor (beta chain). Its antigen remains unknown. Germline V gene data show CDR1 as DFQATT and CDR2 as SNEGSKA (reference sequence). The ends lost 0 bases at V and 2 bases at J; junction bases unmatched: 4. The CDR3 is 15 amino acids. Time point defined: patch test 1, 2 weeks after DPC sensitization. Documented treatment: therapeutic diphenylcyclopropenone sensitization with weekly scalp DPC. This record comes from a study of human T cells and chemical hapten exposure. Study information: Enrolled patients were predominantly female and had alopecia areata, totalis or universalis. Study-level points and caveats: Higher patch test scores went with higher counts of PT1 expanded TCRs.

TCRdb passed the RACE reads through MiXCR, listing each CDR3 protein once. The data hold about 120,000 distinct CDR3 sequences, with roughly 13% observed a single time. This specimen consisted of whole blood, obtained in connection with sensitization to the hapten diphenylcyclopropenone (DPC). The chain carries TRBV20-1 and TRBJ2-7; 10 bases line up with TRBD2. The receptor comes from a man between 18 and 35 years old with alopecia areata. Some clones in this sample may be carry-over from other donors' samples. Here the CDR3 DNA reads TGCAGTGCTAGAGATCCTAGCGGGGGAACCTACGAGCAGTACTTC. Amino acid sequence: CSARDPSGGTYEQYF.